Listed below are T cell receptor beta chains from one sample, sequenced in a study of blood T cell repertoires in COVID-19. Repertoires were generated with immunoSEQ multiplex PCR, while TCRdb's copy carries only in-frame clones and drops some. The repertoire holds some 390,000 clones, more than 80% seen once, with approximately 1.2% in the top ten. The sequencing input was PBMCs or T cells enriched from blood (not recorded which). The receptors were gathered from a man younger than 45 who had recovered from COVID-19. Both conserved end residues are part of each CDR3. Fields, in order: J gene, D gene, clone size, V gene, CDR3 protein, CDR3 DNA. D genes are given only for firm matches. A clone size is listed for some rows: how often the clone was seen (once, few, many), or a class if it is expanded.

j_call: TRBJ2-6
d_call: NA
clone_size: NA
v_call: TRBV5-4
cdr3_aa: CASRIIDSGANVLTF
cdr3_nt: TGTGCCAGCAGAATCATAGACTCTGGGGCCAACGTCCTGACTTTC

j_call: TRBJ2-5
d_call: NA
clone_size: NA
v_call: TRBV30
cdr3_aa: CAWSAVETQYF
cdr3_nt: TGTGCCTGGAGTGCGGTAGAGACCCAGTACTTC

j_call: TRBJ2-5
d_call: NA
clone_size: NA
v_call: TRBV18
cdr3_aa: CASSPPGIQETQYF
cdr3_nt: TGTGCCAGCTCACCTCCGGGAATCCAAGAGACCCAGTACTTC

j_call: TRBJ2-5
d_call: TRBD2
clone_size: NA
v_call: TRBV5-4
cdr3_aa: CASSLAGYQETQYF
cdr3_nt: TGTGCCAGCAGCTTAGCGGGATACCAAGAGACCCAGTACTTC

j_call: TRBJ1-5
d_call: NA
clone_size: NA
v_call: TRBV30
cdr3_aa: CASQGQGGGPQHF
cdr3_nt: TGTGCCTCGCAAGGGCAGGGTGGCGGGCCCCAGCATTTT

j_call: TRBJ2-2
d_call: NA
clone_size: NA
v_call: TRBV6-4
cdr3_aa: CASSPQGGDGELFF
cdr3_nt: TGTGCCAGCAGCCCACAGGGTGGAGACGGGGAGCTGTTTTTT

j_call: TRBJ1-1
d_call: TRBD1
clone_size: NA
v_call: TRBV11-1
cdr3_aa: CASSLSGTGEAFF
cdr3_nt: TGTGCCAGCAGCTTATCCGGGACAGGAGAAGCTTTCTTT

j_call: TRBJ1-1
d_call: TRBD1
clone_size: NA
v_call: TRBV7-3
cdr3_aa: CASSSGQGAGNTEAFF
cdr3_nt: TGTGCCAGCAGCTCGGGACAGGGGGCAGGGAACACTGAAGCTTTCTTT

j_call: TRBJ2-1
d_call: NA
clone_size: NA
v_call: TRBV10-3
cdr3_aa: CAISEETYNEQFF
cdr3_nt: TGTGCCATCAGTGAGGAGACCTACAATGAGCAGTTCTTC

j_call: TRBJ1-3
d_call: NA
clone_size: NA
v_call: TRBV13
cdr3_aa: CASSRYSGNTIYF
cdr3_nt: TGTGCCAGCAGCCGTTACTCTGGAAACACCATATATTTT

j_call: TRBJ1-4
d_call: NA
clone_size: NA
v_call: TRBV11-2
cdr3_aa: CASSLDRGGIATNEKLFF
cdr3_nt: TGTGCCAGCAGCTTAGATCGGGGGGGGATTGCAACTAATGAAAAACTGTTTTTT

j_call: TRBJ2-5
d_call: TRBD2
clone_size: NA
v_call: TRBV10-3
cdr3_aa: CAISEGRGTGGETQYF
cdr3_nt: TGTGCCATCAGTGAAGGGAGGGGTACGGGAGGAGAGACCCAGTACTTC

j_call: TRBJ1-2
d_call: TRBD1
clone_size: NA
v_call: TRBV30
cdr3_aa: CACAPGQGIYGYTF
cdr3_nt: TGTGCCTGTGCTCCGGGACAGGGGATCTATGGCTACACCTTC

j_call: TRBJ1-1
d_call: TRBD1
clone_size: once
v_call: TRBV19
cdr3_aa: CASSRQGNTEAFF
cdr3_nt: TGTGCCAGTAGTAGACAGGGGAACACTGAAGCTTTCTTT

j_call: TRBJ2-1
d_call: TRBD2
clone_size: NA
v_call: TRBV27
cdr3_aa: CASSLPGRARNEQFF
cdr3_nt: TGTGCCAGCAGTTTACCCGGGAGGGCCCGGAATGAGCAGTTCTTC

j_call: TRBJ2-1
d_call: TRBD2
clone_size: NA
v_call: TRBV28
cdr3_aa: CASSQAGAVLHEQFF
cdr3_nt: TGTGCCAGCAGTCAAGCGGGAGCGGTTCTCCATGAGCAGTTCTTC

j_call: TRBJ2-1
d_call: NA
clone_size: NA
v_call: TRBV19
cdr3_aa: CASSISYNEQFF
cdr3_nt: TGTGCCAGTAGTATCAGCTACAATGAGCAGTTCTTC

j_call: TRBJ2-7
d_call: NA
clone_size: NA
v_call: TRBV18
cdr3_aa: CASSPSDKSYEQYF
cdr3_nt: TGTGCCAGCTCCCCTAGCGACAAATCCTACGAGCAGTACTTC

j_call: TRBJ1-2
d_call: NA
clone_size: NA
v_call: TRBV5-4
cdr3_aa: CASSLDLIAFYGYTF
cdr3_nt: TGTGCCAGCAGCTTGGACCTAATCGCCTTCTATGGCTACACCTTC

j_call: TRBJ2-6
d_call: NA
clone_size: NA
v_call: TRBV7-3
cdr3_aa: CASSAASLFSGANVLTF
cdr3_nt: TGTGCCAGCAGCGCCGCTAGCCTCTTCTCTGGGGCCAACGTCCTGACTTTC

j_call: TRBJ1-2
d_call: NA
clone_size: NA
v_call: TRBV4-1
cdr3_aa: CASSQGTANYGYTF
cdr3_nt: TGCGCCAGCAGCCAAGGAACTGCTAACTATGGCTACACCTTC

j_call: TRBJ1-2
d_call: NA
clone_size: NA
v_call: TRBV2
cdr3_aa: CASRRGVSNYGYTF
cdr3_nt: TGTGCCAGCCGTCGCGGGGTAAGCAACTATGGCTACACCTTC

j_call: TRBJ2-1
d_call: NA
clone_size: NA
v_call: TRBV28
cdr3_aa: CASSSGDSYNEQFF
cdr3_nt: TGTGCCAGCAGTAGCGGAGACTCCTACAATGAGCAGTTCTTC

j_call: TRBJ2-5
d_call: NA
clone_size: NA
v_call: TRBV21-1
cdr3_aa: CASSKEVIERQETQYF
cdr3_nt: TGTGCCAGCAGCAAAGAGGTGATCGAGAGGCAAGAGACCCAGTACTTC

j_call: TRBJ1-5
d_call: NA
clone_size: NA
v_call: TRBV3-1/TRBV3-2
cdr3_aa: CASSPSTSQDRRDQPQHF
cdr3_nt: TGTGCCAGCAGCCCCTCCACCTCTCAAGACCGGAGGGATCAGCCCCAGCATTTT

j_call: TRBJ2-7
d_call: NA
clone_size: NA
v_call: TRBV19
cdr3_aa: CASSIGGLAYEQYF
cdr3_nt: TGTGCCAGTAGTATAGGCGGGCTTGCCTACGAGCAGTACTTC

j_call: TRBJ2-1
d_call: TRBD2
clone_size: NA
v_call: TRBV15
cdr3_aa: CATSRGAAGADNEQFF
cdr3_nt: TGTGCCACCAGCAGAGGTGCGGCGGGAGCTGACAATGAGCAGTTCTTC

j_call: TRBJ2-7
d_call: NA
clone_size: NA
v_call: TRBV29-1
cdr3_aa: CSVGAGSEQYF
cdr3_nt: TGCAGCGTTGGAGCAGGATCCGAGCAGTACTTC

j_call: TRBJ2-3
d_call: NA
clone_size: NA
v_call: TRBV6-5
cdr3_aa: CATPRTDTDTQYF
cdr3_nt: TGTGCCACGCCACGGACAGACACAGATACGCAGTATTTT

j_call: TRBJ2-7
d_call: TRBD1
clone_size: NA
v_call: TRBV5-4
cdr3_aa: CASGRDRGSSYEQYF
cdr3_nt: TGTGCCAGCGGGAGGGACAGGGGGAGCTCCTACGAGCAGTACTTC

j_call: TRBJ1-2
d_call: NA
clone_size: NA
v_call: TRBV16
cdr3_aa: CASSPQEYYGYTF
cdr3_nt: TGTGCCAGCAGCCCTCAGGAATACTATGGCTACACCTTC

j_call: TRBJ2-3
d_call: NA
clone_size: NA
v_call: TRBV2
cdr3_aa: CASSEAGRTDTQYF
cdr3_nt: TGTGCCAGCAGTGAGGCAGGCCGCACAGATACGCAGTATTTT

j_call: TRBJ2-7
d_call: NA
clone_size: NA
v_call: TRBV3-1/TRBV3-2
cdr3_aa: CASSKTPDSYEQYF
cdr3_nt: TGTGCCAGCAGCAAGACACCTGACTCCTACGAGCAGTACTTC

j_call: TRBJ1-2
d_call: NA
clone_size: once
v_call: TRBV6-8
cdr3_aa: CASSYPPPSNNYGYTF
cdr3_nt: TGTGCCAGCAGTTACCCCCCCCCGAGTAATAACTATGGCTACACCTTC

j_call: TRBJ1-3
d_call: NA
clone_size: NA
v_call: TRBV6-5
cdr3_aa: CATSTVNTIYF
cdr3_nt: TGTGCCACCTCGACAGTAAACACCATATATTTT

j_call: TRBJ2-7
d_call: TRBD1
clone_size: once
v_call: TRBV27
cdr3_aa: CASSRTGVSYEQYF
cdr3_nt: TGTGCCAGCAGCAGGACAGGGGTTTCGTATGAGCAGTACTTC

j_call: TRBJ2-5
d_call: NA
clone_size: NA
v_call: TRBV5-4
cdr3_aa: CASSPRTFQETQYF
cdr3_nt: TGTGCCAGCAGCCCACGAACTTTTCAAGAGACCCAGTACTTC

j_call: TRBJ2-2
d_call: NA
clone_size: NA
v_call: TRBV21-1
cdr3_aa: CASDEYREGWTGELFF
cdr3_nt: TGTGCCAGCGATGAATACCGGGAGGGGTGGACCGGGGAGCTGTTTTTT